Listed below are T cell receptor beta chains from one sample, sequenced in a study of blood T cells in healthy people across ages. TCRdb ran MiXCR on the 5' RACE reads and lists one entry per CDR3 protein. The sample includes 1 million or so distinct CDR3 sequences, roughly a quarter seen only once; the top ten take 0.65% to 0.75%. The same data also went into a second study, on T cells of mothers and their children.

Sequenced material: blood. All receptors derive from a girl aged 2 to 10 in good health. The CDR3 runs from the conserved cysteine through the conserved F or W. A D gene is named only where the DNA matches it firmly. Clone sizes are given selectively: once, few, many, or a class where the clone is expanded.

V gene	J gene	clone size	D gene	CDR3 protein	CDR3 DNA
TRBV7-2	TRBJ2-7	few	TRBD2	CASSLGSSGGYEQYF	TGTGCCAGCAGCTTAGGAAGTAGCGGGGGATACGAGCAGTACTTC
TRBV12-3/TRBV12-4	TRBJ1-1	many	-	CASSLREGTEAFF	TGTGCCAGCAGCCTGAGGGAGGGCACTGAAGCTTTCTTT
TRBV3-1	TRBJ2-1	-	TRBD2	CASSQDNERGNNEQFF	TGTGCCAGCAGCCAAGATAACGAGCGGGGTAACAATGAGCAGTTCTTC
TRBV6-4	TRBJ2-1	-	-	CASSPEGGTYNEQFF	TGTGCCAGCAGTCCCGAGGGAGGTACCTACAATGAGCAGTTCTTC
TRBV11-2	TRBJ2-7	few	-	CASSLAGVSEQYF	TGTGCCAGCAGCTTAGCGGGAGTCAGTGAGCAGTACTTC
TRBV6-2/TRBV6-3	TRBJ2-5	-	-	CASSYSGFSMKTQYF	TGTGCCAGCAGTTACTCTGGATTCTCTATGAAGACCCAGTACTTC
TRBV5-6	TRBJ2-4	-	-	CASSLRSLAKNIQYF	TGTGCCAGCAGCTTACGGTCGCTAGCCAAAAACATTCAGTACTTC
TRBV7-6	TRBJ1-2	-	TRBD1	CASSLRGQLNYGYTF	TGTGCCAGCAGCTTAAGGGGACAGCTTAACTATGGCTACACCTTC
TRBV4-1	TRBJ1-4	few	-	CASSRTELNEKLFF	TGCGCCAGCAGCCGGACGGAACTTAATGAAAAACTGTTTTTT
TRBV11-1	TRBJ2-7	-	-	CASSPRYVYEQYF	TGTGCCAGCAGTCCGCGGTACGTCTACGAGCAGTACTTC
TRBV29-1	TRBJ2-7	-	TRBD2	CSVGGGDAISYEQYF	TGCAGCGTTGGGGGGGGGGATGCAATCTCCTACGAGCAGTACTTC
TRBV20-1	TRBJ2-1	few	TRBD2	CSARVLDGTNNEQFF	TGCAGTGCTAGAGTCTTGGACGGGACTAACAATGAGCAGTTCTTC
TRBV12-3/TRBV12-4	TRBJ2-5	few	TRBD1	CASSRLRDRGPETQYF	TGTGCCAGCAGTCGACTCCGGGACAGGGGGCCAGAGACCCAGTACTTC
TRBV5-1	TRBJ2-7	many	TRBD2	CASSQGLAGIYEQYF	TGCGCCAGCAGCCAGGGACTAGCGGGGATCTACGAGCAGTACTTC
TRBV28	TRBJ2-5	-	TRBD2	CASSSGGSGSLGTQYF	TGTGCCAGCAGTTCTGGGGGTAGCGGGAGTCTCGGGACCCAGTACTTC
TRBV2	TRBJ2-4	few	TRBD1	CASSLGQGDIQYF	TGTGCCAGCAGCCTTGGACAGGGGGACATTCAGTACTTC
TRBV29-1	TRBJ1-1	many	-	CSGTIDRINTEAFF	TGCAGCGGTACCATCGACAGGATTAACACTGAAGCTTTCTTT
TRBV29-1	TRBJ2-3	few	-	CSARQSTDTQYF	TGCAGCGCCAGACAGAGCACAGATACGCAGTATTTT
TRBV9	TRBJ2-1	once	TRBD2	CASSASSGGGREQFF	TGTGCCAGCAGCGCCTCTAGCGGGGGGGGTCGGGAGCAGTTCTTC
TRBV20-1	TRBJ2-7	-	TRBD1	CSANTGTAYEQYF	TGCAGTGCCAACACCGGGACAGCCTACGAGCAGTACTTC
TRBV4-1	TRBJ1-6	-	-	CASSQDTGTDSPLHF	TGCGCCAGCAGCCAAGATACAGGGACGGATTCACCCCTCCACTTT
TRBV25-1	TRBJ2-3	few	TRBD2	CASMPAGGRPTDTQYF	TGTGCCAGCATGCCTGCGGGAGGGCGCCCCACAGATACGCAGTATTTT
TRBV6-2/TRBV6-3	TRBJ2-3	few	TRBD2	CASSPWMSGDSTDTQYF	TGTGCCAGCAGCCCCTGGATGAGCGGGGATAGCACAGATACGCAGTATTTT
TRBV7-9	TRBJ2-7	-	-	CASSASGWAIQYF	TGTGCCAGCAGCGCCTCAGGCTGGGCAATACAGTACTTC
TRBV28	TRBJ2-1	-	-	CASSLSLPEQFF	TGTGCCAGCAGTTTATCGCTCCCTGAGCAGTTCTTC
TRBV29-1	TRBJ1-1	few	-	CSVCQGGMNTEAFF	TGCAGCGTTTGTCAGGGCGGAATGAACACTGAAGCTTTCTTT
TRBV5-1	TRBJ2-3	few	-	CASSLVSLDTQYF	TGCGCCAGCAGCTTGGTATCTCTAGATACGCAGTATTTT
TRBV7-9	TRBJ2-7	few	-	CASSLYQGYEQYF	TGTGCCAGCAGCTTATATCAGGGCTACGAGCAGTACTTC
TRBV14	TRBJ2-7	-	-	CASSRSLGYEQYF	TGTGCCAGCAGCCGGTCTCTCGGCTACGAGCAGTACTTC
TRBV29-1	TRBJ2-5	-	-	CSIAGLHQETQYF	TGCAGCATTGCTGGACTGCACCAAGAGACCCAGTACTTC